This T cell receptor beta chain emerged from a study of tumor-infiltrating lymphocytes in primary liver carcinoma. Study-wide points: A significantly higher top-250-clone fraction was recorded for tumors than for blood (p = 0.039).

Unsorted bulk tissue (20-30 mg) underwent RNA and DNA co-extraction. Worth noting for this clonotype: What it recognizes is unknown.

cDNA specific to TCR beta was made from 500 ng of total RNA, with a constant-region primer employed for priming. What produced the TCR beta libraries was three nested multiplex PCR rounds using slightly modified ARM-PCR. A C-beta reverse primer and TRBV1-TRBV30 forward primers served in each of the first two PCR rounds, at ten to eleven cycles apiece. TCRdb analysed the multiplex PCR reads with MiXCR anew, one entry per CDR3 protein. In the table there are more than 70,000 distinct CDR3 sequences, roughly 72% of which are singletons. CDR1 LGHNA and CDR2 YSLEER come from the germline V gene. Trimming shortened V by 6 bases and J by 2 bases, and 5 bases separated the two germline ends. This CDR3 spans 12 amino acids.

This receptor was identified in a man between 40 and 49 years old with primary liver carcinoma and hepatitis B virus infection. This chain links TRBV4-3 with TRBJ2-1; D is uncertain. What was sequenced was tumor-adjacent normal liver tissue. The DNA for the CDR3 is TGCGCCAGCAGTGGCCCCTACAATGAGCAGTTCTTC. This sequence encodes CASSGPYNEQFF.